These T cell receptor beta chains were read from a single sample in a study of T cell changes during pregnancy in multiple sclerosis. TCRdb's copy holds only in-frame clones and misses some; the assay was immunoSEQ multiplex PCR. This table has about 72,000 clones, 91% appearing once. Source: peripheral blood, taken in the third trimester of pregnancy. The origin of the receptors is a female donor in good health, enrolled as a control in a pregnancy study. Both conserved end residues are part of each CDR3. D genes are given only for firm matches. Not all rows give a size; the values are once, few, many and, for expanded clones, a class.

J gene: TRBJ2-7; V gene: TRBV6-5; D gene: TRBD2; clone size: .; CDR3 protein: CASGRQRGGSEQYF; CDR3 DNA: TGTGCCAGCGGACGCCAGCGGGGTGGGTCCGAGCAGTACTTC
J gene: TRBJ1-4; V gene: TRBV7-9; D gene: .; clone size: .; CDR3 protein: CASSQARRNEKLFF; CDR3 DNA: TGTGCCAGCAGCCAGGCCCGAAGGAATGAAAAACTGTTTTTT
J gene: TRBJ1-2; V gene: TRBV6-5; D gene: TRBD1; clone size: .; CDR3 protein: CASRFPGQGFNGYTF; CDR3 DNA: TGTGCCAGCAGATTTCCGGGACAGGGGTTTAATGGCTACACCTTC
J gene: TRBJ1-1; V gene: TRBV19; D gene: TRBD1; clone size: .; CDR3 protein: CASSGTGHTEAFF; CDR3 DNA: TGTGCCAGTAGTGGGACAGGGCACACTGAAGCTTTCTTT
J gene: TRBJ1-2; V gene: TRBV19; D gene: TRBD1; clone size: .; CDR3 protein: CASSPTGVDYGYTF; CDR3 DNA: TGTGCCAGTAGCCCGACAGGGGTTGACTATGGCTACACCTTC
J gene: TRBJ1-2; V gene: TRBV19; D gene: TRBD1; clone size: .; CDR3 protein: CASSITGTGFYGYTF; CDR3 DNA: TGTGCCAGTAGTATCACCGGGACAGGATTTTATGGCTACACCTTC
J gene: TRBJ1-2; V gene: TRBV5-4; D gene: TRBD1; clone size: .; CDR3 protein: CASSLGTDVNYGYTF; CDR3 DNA: TGTGCCAGCAGCCTGGGGACAGACGTAAACTATGGCTACACCTTC
J gene: TRBJ2-5; V gene: TRBV7-9; D gene: .; clone size: once; CDR3 protein: CASSPEGRETQYF; CDR3 DNA: TGTGCCAGCAGCCCCGAGGGTAGAGAGACCCAGTACTTC
J gene: TRBJ1-3; V gene: TRBV7-8; D gene: TRBD1; clone size: .; CDR3 protein: CASGGQRSGNTIYF; CDR3 DNA: TGTGCCAGCGGGGGACAGCGCTCTGGAAACACCATATATTTT
J gene: TRBJ1-1; V gene: TRBV7-6; D gene: .; clone size: .; CDR3 protein: CASSFPAGAEAFF; CDR3 DNA: TGTGCCAGCAGTTTCCCCGCAGGCGCTGAAGCTTTCTTT
J gene: TRBJ2-7; V gene: TRBV4-1; D gene: TRBD2; clone size: .; CDR3 protein: CASSYSGGSSYEQYF; CDR3 DNA: TGCGCCAGCAGCTATAGCGGGGGGTCTTCCTACGAGCAGTACTTC
J gene: TRBJ2-7; V gene: TRBV13; D gene: TRBD1; clone size: .; CDR3 protein: CASSFGTGGSYEQYF; CDR3 DNA: TGTGCCAGCAGCTTTGGGACAGGGGGTTCCTACGAGCAGTACTTC
J gene: TRBJ1-3; V gene: TRBV28; D gene: TRBD1; clone size: .; CDR3 protein: CASRPDRGIVGVPGNTIYF; CDR3 DNA: TGTGCCAGCCGCCCCGACAGGGGGATAGTGGGGGTCCCCGGAAACACCATATATTTT
J gene: TRBJ1-2; V gene: TRBV27; D gene: .; clone size: .; CDR3 protein: CARSHGVYYGYTF; CDR3 DNA: TGTGCCAGATCTCACGGGGTCTACTATGGCTACACCTTC
J gene: TRBJ2-7; V gene: TRBV4-3; D gene: TRBD2; clone size: .; CDR3 protein: CASSQALAGVGDEQYF; CDR3 DNA: TGCGCCAGCAGCCAAGCCCTAGCGGGAGTAGGGGACGAGCAGTACTTC
J gene: TRBJ1-3; V gene: TRBV15; D gene: .; clone size: .; CDR3 protein: CATSRAGVRSNGNTIYF; CDR3 DNA: TGTGCCACCAGCAGGGCCGGGGTCCGATCCAATGGAAACACCATATATTTT
J gene: TRBJ1-1; V gene: TRBV6-6; D gene: TRBD1; clone size: .; CDR3 protein: CASSYRRTGQNTEAFF; CDR3 DNA: TGTGCCAGCAGTTACCGGCGGACAGGGCAGAACACTGAAGCTTTCTTT
J gene: TRBJ1-2; V gene: TRBV7-9; D gene: TRBD1; clone size: .; CDR3 protein: CASTTTGVDGYTF; CDR3 DNA: TGTGCCAGCACCACGACAGGGGTGGATGGCTACACCTTC
J gene: TRBJ1-1; V gene: TRBV18; D gene: TRBD1; clone size: .; CDR3 protein: CASSPPGTGWTEAFF; CDR3 DNA: TGTGCCAGCTCACCCCCCGGGACAGGGTGGACTGAAGCTTTCTTT
J gene: TRBJ1-1; V gene: TRBV7-2; D gene: TRBD1; clone size: .; CDR3 protein: CASSLGTGGLNTEAFF; CDR3 DNA: TGTGCCAGCAGCTTGGGGACAGGGGGGTTGAACACTGAAGCTTTCTTT
J gene: TRBJ2-5; V gene: TRBV5-4; D gene: TRBD1; clone size: .; CDR3 protein: CASSLRGQETQYF; CDR3 DNA: TGTGCCAGCAGCCTACGGGGACAGGAGACCCAGTACTTC
J gene: TRBJ2-7; V gene: TRBV5-6; D gene: TRBD1; clone size: .; CDR3 protein: CASSPAGTELYEQYF; CDR3 DNA: TGTGCCAGCAGCCCGGCCGGGACAGAACTTTACGAGCAGTACTTC
J gene: TRBJ2-2; V gene: TRBV6-5; D gene: .; clone size: .; CDR3 protein: CASSYGGLAGELFF; CDR3 DNA: TGTGCCAGCAGTTACGGGGGACTCGCTGGGGAGCTGTTTTTT
J gene: TRBJ2-1; V gene: TRBV9; D gene: TRBD2; clone size: medium-sized; CDR3 protein: CASSPTNRGGYYNEQFF; CDR3 DNA: TGTGCCAGCAGCCCTACTAACCGGGGGGGCTACTACAATGAGCAGTTCTTC
J gene: TRBJ2-3; V gene: TRBV6-5; D gene: .; clone size: .; CDR3 protein: CASSSPRSTDTQYF; CDR3 DNA: TGTGCCAGCAGTTCGCCCCGGAGCACAGATACGCAGTATTTT
J gene: TRBJ1-4; V gene: TRBV29-1; D gene: TRBD1; clone size: .; CDR3 protein: CSVGTGNEKLFF; CDR3 DNA: TGCAGCGTGGGGACAGGGAATGAAAAACTGTTTTTT
J gene: TRBJ1-1; V gene: TRBV6-5; D gene: .; clone size: .; CDR3 protein: CASSYNRVNTEAFF; CDR3 DNA: TGTGCCAGCAGTTACAACAGGGTGAACACTGAAGCTTTCTTT
J gene: TRBJ2-7; V gene: TRBV11-3; D gene: .; clone size: once; CDR3 protein: CASSLGGAGSYEQYF; CDR3 DNA: TGTGCCAGCAGCTTAGGTGGCGCAGGGTCCTACGAGCAGTACTTC
J gene: TRBJ2-7; V gene: TRBV5-4; D gene: TRBD1; clone size: .; CDR3 protein: CASSRGTVHEQYF; CDR3 DNA: TGTGCCAGCAGCAGAGGGACAGTCCACGAGCAGTACTTC
J gene: TRBJ1-6; V gene: TRBV6-1; D gene: .; clone size: .; CDR3 protein: CASRLDRDSPLHF; CDR3 DNA: TGTGCCAGCAGACTGGACAGAGATTCACCCCTCCACTTT
J gene: TRBJ2-2; V gene: TRBV6-5; D gene: .; clone size: .; CDR3 protein: CASSYAAQGTGELFF; CDR3 DNA: TGTGCCAGCAGTTACGCGGCCCAGGGTACCGGGGAGCTGTTTTTT
J gene: TRBJ1-5; V gene: TRBV7-9; D gene: .; clone size: .; CDR3 protein: CASRLAGSNQPQHF; CDR3 DNA: TGTGCCAGCCGCTTGGCGGGTAGCAATCAGCCCCAGCATTTT
J gene: TRBJ2-1; V gene: TRBV10-1; D gene: TRBD2; clone size: .; CDR3 protein: CASSESVSGRINNEQFF; CDR3 DNA: TGCGCCAGCAGTGAGTCGGTGAGCGGGAGAATAAACAATGAGCAGTTCTTC
J gene: TRBJ1-2; V gene: TRBV7-2; D gene: .; clone size: .; CDR3 protein: CASSVAQAPYGYTF; CDR3 DNA: TGTGCCAGCAGCGTCGCCCAGGCCCCCTATGGCTACACCTTC
J gene: TRBJ1-2; V gene: TRBV6-1; D gene: TRBD1; clone size: .; CDR3 protein: CASVSTGNYGYTF; CDR3 DNA: TGTGCCAGCGTCTCGACAGGGAACTATGGCTACACCTTC
J gene: TRBJ2-5; V gene: TRBV2; D gene: .; clone size: once; CDR3 protein: CASTSRVGQYF; CDR3 DNA: TGTGCCAGCACCTCCCGGGTGGGCCAGTACTTC
J gene: TRBJ1-1; V gene: TRBV27; D gene: .; clone size: .; CDR3 protein: CASSFIQNTEAFF; CDR3 DNA: TGTGCCAGCAGTTTTATACAGAACACTGAAGCTTTCTTT